This entry lists 27 T cell receptor beta chains sequenced from one sample in a study of blood T cell repertoires in COVID-19. Here immunoSEQ multiplex PCR was the method, and the copy in TCRdb shows in-frame clones only, minus some. The data contain 100,000 to 150,000 clones, almost 85% of them seen just once; the ten biggest clones take up more than 1.3%. The sequenced sample was peripheral blood. The receptors were sampled from a man aged 55 to 70 with acute or convalescent COVID-19.

The rearrangement uses TRBV11-2 and TRBJ1-4; the D gene is possibly TRBD1 (6 bases). CDR3 length: 15 residues. Germline V gene lookup returns CDR1 SGHAT and CDR2 FQNNGV. The V and J ends lost 6 bases and 3 bases respectively, with 14 bases between them. This CDR3 is CASRIDRTSNEKLFF. In DNA, the CDR3 is TGTGCCAGCAGAATAGACAGGACCTCTAATGAAAAACTGTTTTTT. Filled out from reference TRBV11-2 and TRBJ1-4, the complete variable domain reads EAGVAQSPRYKIIEKRQSVAFWCNPISGHATLYWYQQILGQGPKLLIQFQNNGVVDDSQLPKDRFSAERLKGVDSTLKIQPAKLEDSAVYLCASRIDRTSNEKLFFGSGTQLSVL.

The rearrangement links TRBV5-1 to TRBJ2-3, with D possibly being TRBD2 (7 bases). V was trimmed by 0 bases and J by 2 bases, leaving 10 bases between them. The CDR3 loop spans 15 amino acids. CDR1 is SGHRS, CDR2 YFSETQ, per germline. CDR3 in amino acids: CASSLEGGHTDTQYF. The CDR3 coding sequence is TGCGCCAGCAGCTTGGAGGGGGGGCACACAGATACGCAGTATTTT. Full variable domain (remainder filled in from reference TRBV5-1 and TRBJ2-3): KAGVTQTPRYLIKTRGQQVTLSCSPISGHRSVSWYQQTPGQGLQFLFEYFSETQRNKGNFPGRFSGRQFSNSRSEMNVSTLELGDSALYLCASSLEGGHTDTQYFGPGTRLTVL.

J is TRBJ2-3 and V is TRBV29-1; 14 bases fit TRBD2. V was pared by 3 bases and J by 12 bases, with 8 bases of the junction left unmatched. The germline CDR1 and CDR2 sequences are SQVTM and ANQGSEA. This CDR3 contains 14 residues. DNA of the CDR3: TGCAGCGTTGAGAGACTAGCGGGGGGGTACACCCAGTATTTT. Protein: CSVERLAGGYTQYF.

J is TRBJ1-1 and V is TRBV6-4; no firm D call. V was clipped by 2 bases and J by 1 base, with 5 bases between them. The CDR3 totals 13 residues. Germline-derived CDR1 and CDR2 are MRHNA and SNTAGT. CDR3 DNA: TGTGCCAGCAGTGACCACACGAACACTGAAGCTTTCTTT. Amino acids: CASSDHTNTEAFF.

The chain has TRBV5-1 and TRBJ2-2, with D maybe TRBD2 (5 bases). Trimming took 0 bases from V and 6 from J, leaving 15 bases between them. CDR3 length equals 16 residues. Germline lookup yields CDR1 SGHRS and CDR2 YFSETQ. For the CDR3, the DNA is TGCGCCAGCAGCTTGGGAGGGTCCCTTCTCCCCGGGGAGCTGTTTTTT. It is translated as CASSLGGSLLPGELFF.

The V call is TRBV2, the J call TRBJ2-6; 8 nucleotides align to TRBD1. CDR1 is SNHLY, CDR2 FYNNEI, per germline. Trimming took 6 bases from V and 4 from J; bases not matched to a gene: 8. The CDR3 is 16 residues long. CDR3 nucleotides: TGTGCCAGCAGCCTCCGTACAGGGGGAGGGGCCAACGTCCTGACTTTC. This translates into CASSLRTGGGANVLTF. Using reference TRBV2 and TRBJ2-6 for the parts outside the CDR3, the full variable domain is EPEVTQTPSHQVTQMGQEVILRCVPISNHLYFYWYRQILGQKVEFLVSFYNNEISEKSEIFDDQFSVERPDGSNFTLKIRSTKLEDSAMYFCASSLRTGGGANVLTFGAGSRLTVL.

The table lists this clone with a few counts. V usage is TRBV4-2 and J usage is TRBJ2-3; 10 nucleotides line up with TRBD2. The CDR3 is made up of 15 amino acids. Trimming took 3 bases from V and 6 from J; bases not matched to a gene: 6. Germline values: CDR1 LGHNA, CDR2 YNFKEQ. As DNA, the CDR3 is TGTGCCAGCAGCCAGGAGCGGGAGGGGTTGGATACGCAGTATTTT. The encoded protein is CASSQEREGLDTQYF.

V and J are TRBV5-1 and TRBJ2-5, with a possible D match to TRBD1 (6 bases). The CDR3 runs to 14 residues. The V and J ends lost 0 bases and 4 bases respectively, with 10 bases between them. Germline lookup yields CDR1 SGHRS and CDR2 YFSETQ. The CDR3 protein is CASSLETGRETQYF. CDR3 in DNA: TGCGCCAGCAGCTTGGAAACAGGGAGAGAGACCCAGTACTTC.

The chain links TRBV11-2 to TRBJ2-7; no firm D call. The V end lost 5 bases, the J end lost 8 bases, and 16 bases lay between the germline ends. From germline, CDR1 is SGHAT and CDR2 FQNNGV. The CDR3 length is 13 residues. In nucleotides, the CDR3 is TGTGCCAGCAGCCCTCTCCGCAGTAGCCAGCAGTACTTC. It encodes CASSPLRSSQQYF. The full variable domain, completed using reference TRBV11-2 and TRBJ2-7, is EAGVAQSPRYKIIEKRQSVAFWCNPISGHATLYWYQQILGQGPKLLIQFQNNGVVDDSQLPKDRFSAERLKGVDSTLKIQPAKLEDSAVYLCASSPLRSSQQYFGPGTRLTVT.

The V gene is TRBV6-5, the J gene TRBJ2-2; 8 bases map to TRBD2. The CDR3 has 16 residues. The V gene's germline CDR1 is MNHEY and CDR2 SVGAGI. Losses at the gene ends were 2 bases for V and 7 bases for J; bases not matched to a gene: 9. The CDR3 sequence is CASSYSGSVPHGELFF. DNA for the CDR3: TGTGCCAGCAGTTACAGCGGGAGTGTTCCTCACGGGGAGCTGTTTTTT.

The rearrangement uses TRBV28 and TRBJ2-3; TRBD1 agrees at 7 bases. This CDR3 has 17 amino acids. V trimming: 2 bases; J trimming: 2 bases; junction bases outside the gene matches: 10. CDR1 and CDR2 from the germline V gene are MDHEN and SYDVKM. The DNA of the CDR3 is TGTGCCAGCAGTTTAGGTGCCGGGACAGTCCTCACAGATACGCAGTATTTT. Amino acids: CASSLGAGTVLTDTQYF.

V and J are TRBV18 and TRBJ1-5; 11 nucleotides align to TRBD1. The germline CDR1 and CDR2 sequences are KGHSH and LQKENI. The V segment lost 1 base and the J segment 6 bases; nucleotides outside the gene matches: 5. The CDR3 totals 16 residues. The CDR3 spells CASSPRGGQGVQPQHF. The CDR3 DNA follows: TGTGCCAGCTCACCACGGGGGGGACAGGGGGTTCAGCCCCAGCATTTT.

The chain recombines TRBV19 with TRBJ1-4; TRBD1 aligns across 10 bases. This CDR3 contains 15 residues. Germline loops: CDR1 LNHDA, CDR2 SQIVND (reference sequence). V lost 4 bases, J lost 8 bases, and 7 bases stayed unmatched. The CDR3 DNA reads TGTGCCAGTAGTAGGAGGACAGGGGGGACGGAAAAACTGTTTTTT. It specifies CASSRRTGGTEKLFF.

The rearrangement joins TRBV7-6 to TRBJ1-5; D gene unclear. The V and J ends lost 3 bases and 4 bases respectively, with 7 bases between them. The CDR3 spans 13 residues. Germline assignment: CDR1 SGHVS and CDR2 FNYEAQ. Here the CDR3 DNA reads TGTGCCAGCAGCTTTGAGCGAAATCAGCCCCAGCATTTT. It codes for CASSFERNQPQHF.

A note on this clone: One end of the junction varies from germline; a read error may be responsible. This chain connects TRBV7-3 to TRBJ1-4; TRBD1 aligns across 7 bases. Germline CDR1 SGHTA, CDR2 FQGTGA. CDR3 length: 15 residues. CDR3 sequence: CASSITGAPNEKLFF. CDR3 DNA: TGTGCCAGCAGCATAACAGGGGCCCCAAATGAAAAACTGTTTTTT.

The DNA of the CDR3 is TGCGCCAGCAGCTTGGGACTAGCGGGGCTTGGGGGAGAGACCCAGTACTTC. It translates to CASSLGLAGLGGETQYF. The chain couples TRBV5-1 to TRBJ2-5; TRBD2 aligns across 11 bases. The CDR3 covers 17 residues. V lost 0 bases and J lost 4; bases outside the gene matches: 8. Looked up from germline, CDR1 is SGHRS and CDR2 is YFSETQ.

In its sample, this clone was seen a few times. The V gene is TRBV5-4, the J gene TRBJ2-3; the D gene is possibly TRBD1 (6 bases). The V gene lost 4 bases and the J gene lost 2 bases, with 14 bases spanning the gap. Germline CDR1 and CDR2: SGHNT and YYREEE (reference sequence). This CDR3 is 15 amino acids long. CDR3 sequence: CASSKQGRNTDTQYF. The CDR3 DNA sequence: TGTGCCAGCAGCAAACAGGGAAGAAACACAGATACGCAGTATTTT.

The chain carries TRBV5-1 and TRBJ1-3, with D possibly being TRBD1 (6 bases). V dropped 0 bases and J dropped 4 bases, with 11 bases sitting between them. The CDR3 contains 15 residues. CDR1 is SGHRS and CDR2 is YFSETQ in the germline V gene. The DNA of the CDR3 is TGCGCCAGCAGCTTGGAGTACAGGGAGGGAAACACCATATATTTT. Translating gives CASSLEYREGNTIYF.

The chain combines TRBV10-3 with TRBJ2-7; D is possibly TRBD2 (5 bases). Trimming stripped 4 bases from V and 3 bases from J, with 10 bases between. The CDR3 covers 13 residues. CDR1 is ENHRY, CDR2 SYGVKD, per germline. The CDR3 spells CAISAGNFYEQYF. The CDR3 region has the DNA TGTGCCATCAGTGCCGGGAACTTCTACGAGCAGTACTTC.

This clone is a singleton in its sample. This chain joins TRBV29-1 and TRBJ1-2; 11 bases line up with TRBD1. With 7 bases clipped from V and 6 bases from J, the junction kept 7 bases outside the gene matches. The CDR3 is 13 amino acids. Germline V gene data show CDR1 as SQVTM and CDR2 as ANQGSEA. The CDR3, as DNA: TGCAGCGCAGGACAGGGGGCTGATAATGGCTACACCTTC. Amino acids: CSAGQGADNGYTF.

The CDR3 region has the DNA TGTGCCAGCAGTGAAAACAGGGGGCTCGGTGGCTACACCTTC. Translation gives CASSENRGLGGYTF. This chain connects TRBV6-1 to TRBJ1-2, with 9 positions matching TRBD1. The trim removed 2 bases at V and 7 bases at J, leaving 5 bases unmatched. This CDR3 is 14 amino acids long. Germline V gives CDR1 MNHNS, CDR2 SASEGT.

The chain recombines TRBV6-5 with TRBJ1-5, with D unclear. Germline-derived CDR1 and CDR2 are MNHEY and SVGAGI. With 7 bases removed from V and 0 bases from J, the gap between germline ends came to 10 bases. The CDR3 loop spans 14 amino acids. DNA of the CDR3: TGTGCCAGCACCCCGACAATTAGCAATCAGCCCCAGCATTTT. Protein: CASTPTISNQPQHF.

J is TRBJ2-7 and V is TRBV7-8; 14 positions agree with TRBD2. The length of the CDR3 is 18 residues. The trim removed 0 bases at V and 2 bases at J, leaving 6 bases unmatched. Germline CDR1 and CDR2: SGHVS and FQNEAQ. CDR3 sequence: CASSLAMRTSGGPYEQYF. CDR3 nucleotides: TGTGCCAGCAGCTTAGCAATGCGGACTAGCGGGGGGCCCTACGAGCAGTACTTC.

This clone was observed a handful of times. The chain couples TRBV19 to TRBJ2-2, with TRBD2 matching 7 bases. V was pared by 7 bases and J by 4 bases, with 6 bases of the junction left unmatched. This CDR3 is built from 14 residues. Germline-derived CDR1 and CDR2 are LNHDA and SQIVND (reference sequence). The DNA of the CDR3 is TGTGCCAGTACTCCGCTAGCGGTCACCGGGGAGCTGTTTTTT. It yields the protein CASTPLAVTGELFF.

The gene calls are TRBV4-1 and TRBJ2-2; the match to TRBD1 covers 7 bases. Germline trimming cut 2 bases from V and 6 bases from J; bases unmatched to any gene: 6. Germline V gene data show CDR1 as MGHRA and CDR2 as YSYEKL. CDR3 length: 15 amino acids. CDR3 sequence reads: CASSQQGQFPGELFF. As DNA, the CDR3 is TGCGCCAGCAGCCAACAGGGACAGTTCCCCGGGGAGCTGTTTTTT.

The chain combines TRBV5-4 with TRBJ1-1, with D hard to call. Germline V lookup: CDR1 SGHNT, CDR2 YYREEE (reference sequence). The CDR3 runs to 15 residues. Trimming took 3 bases from V and 4 from J, leaving 16 bases between them. The CDR3 sequence is CASSSPNGGSTEAFF. As DNA, the CDR3 is TGTGCCAGCAGCTCTCCGAATGGAGGTAGCACTGAAGCTTTCTTT.

This clone turned up a few times. The chain links TRBV7-8 to TRBJ2-7; a weak D match, TRBD1 (5 bases). Germline lookup yields CDR1 SGHVS and CDR2 FQNEAQ. Trimming shortened V by 1 base and J by 0 bases, and 10 bases separated the two germline ends. This CDR3 has 15 residues. CDR3 nucleotide sequence: TGTGCCAGCAGCTTAGGACAGCTGAGCTCCTACGAGCAGTACTTC. Protein: CASSLGQLSSYEQYF.